This T cell receptor beta chain stems from a study of identical twins. Study findings and constraints: Beta out-of-frame twin sharing showed a weaker excess. Fewer insertions characterized abundant cord blood beta clonotypes, whereas memory repertoires showed none. Findings depended on cross-sectional statistics rather than tracking the same donors.

Template switching added a universal primer binding site, and final cDNA carried unique molecular identifiers. TCRdb redid the calling of the 5' RACE reads with MiXCR, one entry per CDR3 protein. The table records about 690,000 distinct CDR3 sequences, around 6% of them present only once. Trimming pared 3 bases from V and 6 bases from J, leaving 10 bases between. The CDR3 consists of 13 residues. This clonotype was counted at least ten times. Its antigen is unidentified. The chain couples TRBV12-3 or TRBV12-4 to TRBJ2-3; D is perhaps TRBD2 (5 bases). The sample comprised naive T cells sorted from blood. The clonotype originates from a man aged 18 to 30 in good health. CDR3 region: CASSLGERDTQYF. Here the CDR3 DNA reads TGTGCCAGCAGTTTGGGAGAAAGGGATACGCAGTATTTT.